Listed here are 17 T cell receptor beta chains from one sample, sequenced in a study of T cell clonality in common variable immunodeficiency. Produced via immunoSEQ multiplex PCR; TCRdb's table is partial and in-frame only. Sampling found roughly 52,000 clones, none seen once. Material for sequencing was peripheral blood mononuclear cells. Every receptor here comes from a person between 18 and 75 years old in good health.

This clone was seen repeatedly, ten times or more. Sequencing ends 3 residues short of the CDR3 end; the germline J gene provides the rest. This chain uses TRBV9 with TRBJ2-2, with TRBD1 identical over 9 bases. The V and J ends lost 5 bases and 5 bases, in that order; junction bases with no gene match: 13. This CDR3 region has 17 residues. CDR1 is SGDLS and CDR2 is YYNGEE in the germline V gene. Incomplete CDR3 DNA: TGTGCCAGCAGTCCTACCCCGGGACAGGGTAAAACCGGGGAG. Its translation: CASSPTPGQGKTGE. The whole CDR3 sequence is CASSPTPGQGKTGELFF.

This clone was seen repeatedly, ten times or more. The read ends 3 residues before the CDR3 terminus; that terminus is restored from the germline J gene. The V gene is TRBV11-2, the J gene TRBJ2-3, with D hard to call. The germline V gene has CDR1 SGHAT and CDR2 FQNNGV. The CDR3 consists of 14 residues. Trimming removed 1 base at V and 2 bases at J, with 7 bases between. Incomplete CDR3 DNA: TGTGCCAGCAGCTTAGTGTACAACACAGATACG. Translated, it gives CASSLVYNTDT. From start to end, the CDR3 is CASSLVYNTDTQYF. The whole variable domain, remainder taken from reference TRBV11-2 and TRBJ2-3, is EAGVAQSPRYKIIEKRQSVAFWCNPISGHATLYWYQQILGQGPKLLIQFQNNGVVDDSQLPKDRFSAERLKGVDSTLKIQPAKLEDSAVYLCASSLVYNTDTQYFGPGTRLTVL.

This clone was counted at least ten times. The read finishes 3 residues shy of the CDR3 end, and the germline J gene is used to complete it. The chain has TRBV7-9 and TRBJ1-2, with a tentative D call TRBD1 (5 bases). Germline V gene lookup returns CDR1 SEHNR and CDR2 FQNEAQ (reference sequence). This CDR3 contains 13 residues. CDR3 residues: CASSLVGVDTYTF. CDR3 bases read: TGTGCCAGCAGCTTAGTAGGGGTAGATACC. Complete variable domain (other parts from reference TRBV7-9 and TRBJ1-2): DTGVSQNPRHKITKRGQNVTFRCDPISEHNRLYWYRQTLGQGPEFLTYFQNEAQLEKSRLLSDRFSAERPKGSFSTLEIQRTEQGDSAMYLCASSLVGVDTYTFGSGTRLTVV.

In its sample, this clone was seen many times. From the germline J gene comes the end of the CDR3, since the read stops 3 residues before it. The genes are TRBV19 and TRBJ1-1; D remains unclear. V gave up 5 bases and J gave up 7 bases, with 11 bases separating them. The CDR3 extends over 12 amino acids. Germline CDR1 reads LNHDA; CDR2 reads SQIVND (reference sequence). CDR3 protein: CASSLASSEAFF. Incomplete CDR3 DNA: TGTGCCAGTAGTTTGGCGTCTAGTGAA.

This clone was picked up many times. The CDR3 is cut off 3 residues early in the read; its end comes from the germline J gene. This chain connects TRBV5-4 to TRBJ2-3, with D tentatively TRBD1 (5 bases). Germline V CDR1 and CDR2: SGHNT, YYREEE (reference sequence). The CDR3 spans 13 residues. The CDR3: CASSLVGQETQYF. CDR3 bases read: TGTGCCAGCAGCTTGGTCGGACAAGAGACG.

The chain's CDR3 is CAWGGGGSSYDYTF. The covered CDR3 bases are TGTGCCTGGGGAGGGGGGGGAAGCTCCTACGAC. This sequence joins TRBV30 and TRBJ1-2, with D tentatively TRBD1 (6 bases). With the read ending 3 residues before the CDR3 end, the germline J gene is used to fill in that end. Germline V gene sequence: CDR1 GTSNPN, CDR2 SVGIG (reference sequence). This CDR3 is built from 14 residues. Full variable domain (missing parts from reference TRBV30 and TRBJ1-2): SQTIHQWPATLVQPVGSPLSLECTVEGTSNPNLYWYRQAAGRGLQLLFYSVGIGQISSEVPQNLSASRPQDRQFILSSKKLLLSDSGFYLCAWGGGGSSYDYTFGSGTRLTVV.

This clone was counted at least ten times. The CDR3 end falls 3 residues outside the read, so it is completed with the germline J gene. This chain uses TRBV20-1 with TRBJ2-7, with 9 bases identical to TRBD1. V lost 7 bases, J lost 3 bases, and 7 bases stayed unmatched. Germline V gene data show CDR1 as DFQATT and CDR2 as SNEGSKA (reference sequence). This CDR3 comprises 13 residues. The CDR3 loop is CSVPDRGNYEQYF. CDR3 DNA, as far as it was read: TGCAGTGTTCCCGACAGGGGGAACTACGAG.

Only a few counts were recorded for this clone. The read ends 3 residues early relative to the CDR3; the germline J gene fills the gap. The chain recombines TRBV6-1 with TRBJ2-4; tentative D call: TRBD2 (6 bases). Germline CDR1 reads MNHNS; CDR2 reads SASEGT. The CDR3 spans 16 residues. CDR3 sequence reads: CASSARNSIKDYGQYF. CDR3 DNA (partial): TGTGCCAGCAGTGCTCGTAACAGCATAAAGGACTATGGT.

This clone showed up just a few times. At one end, the junction sequence differs from germline, possibly due to a read error. From the germline J gene comes the end of the CDR3, since the read stops 3 residues before it. The sample contains more than one DNA sequence encoding this CDR3. The J gene is TRBJ1-3, the V gene TRBV19, with TRBD1 matching 8 bases. CDR3 size: 14 residues. CDR1 is LNHDA, CDR2 SQIVND, per germline (reference sequence). CDR3 DNA (partial): TGTGCCAGTAGGCAGGGGGCAGGAGGAAACACA. This sequence encodes CASRQGAGGNT. The whole CDR3 sequence reads CASRQGAGGNTIYF.

Points on this clone: One base away lies a much larger clone, so this may be a sequencing read error. Sequencing ends 3 residues short of the CDR3 end; the germline J gene provides the rest. The chain employs TRBV19 and TRBJ2-5, with TRBD2 matching 12 bases. CDR1 and CDR2 from the germline V gene are LNHDA and SQIVND (reference sequence). The CDR3 consists of 15 residues. J gave up 3 bases and V 5 bases, and 4 bases lay outside the gene matches. The CDR3 reads CASSAASGREETQYF. The CDR3 DNA, read in part, is TGTGCCAGTAGTGCGGCTAGCGGGAGGGAAGAGACC.

This clone was recorded at least ten times. Read coverage stops 3 residues before the CDR3 terminus; the germline J gene supplies the remainder. The V call is TRBV10-3, the J call TRBJ2-5; 10 bases are a match to TRBD2. The CDR3 contains 16 residues. The junction had 5 bases not matched to a gene; V was cut back by 0 bases and J by 4 bases. Germline V lookup: CDR1 ENHRY, CDR2 SYGVKD. This CDR3 reads CAISESLAGVGETQYF. The CDR3 bases that were read are TGTGCCATCAGTGAGTCCCTAGCGGGAGTTGGAGAGACC.

This clone was detected many times. Coverage ceases 3 residues before the CDR3 finishes, and the germline J gene fills in the end. This sequence joins TRBV19 and TRBJ1-2; 8 bases fit TRBD1. The CDR3 has 14 amino acids. Germline trimming cut 5 bases from V and 6 bases from J; bases unmatched to any gene: 8. Germline V gene lookup returns CDR1 LNHDA and CDR2 SQIVND (reference sequence). The CDR3 is CASSLRTGQDGYTF. Incomplete CDR3 DNA: TGTGCCAGTAGTTTACGGACAGGGCAGGATGGC.

In this sample, this clone turned up a few times. The read stops 3 residues short of the end of the CDR3; the missing end is completed from the germline J gene. This chain links TRBV20-1 with TRBJ1-2; tentative D call: TRBD1 (5 bases). Germline loops: CDR1 DFQATT, CDR2 SNEGSKA (reference sequence). The CDR3 totals 15 residues. This CDR3 is CSAREGIAGGDTYTF. The CDR3 bases that were read are TGCAGTGCTAGAGAAGGGATAGCGGGGGGTGATACC.

The sample holds many counts of this clone. The read ends 3 residues shy of where the CDR3 ends; the end is completed using the germline J gene. The rearrangement links TRBV18 to TRBJ2-7; D might be TRBD1 (6 bases). CDR1 and CDR2 from the germline V gene are KGHSH and LQKENI. The CDR3 has 15 amino acids. Trimming cost V 2 bases and J 3 bases, with 14 bases left between them. The CDR3 is CASSPYRGGYYEQYF. CDR3 DNA (partial): TGTGCCAGCTCACCATACAGAGGGGGATACTACGAG.

This clone was picked up many times. Read data end 3 residues before the CDR3 end; the end is taken from the germline J gene. V and J are TRBV7-9 and TRBJ2-5, with TRBD1 as a possible D gene (5 bases). The germline V gene encodes CDR1 SEHNR and CDR2 FQNEAQ (reference sequence). This CDR3 spans 15 amino acids. V was shortened by 4 bases and J by 3 bases, with 15 bases between the two germline ends. Incomplete CDR3 DNA: TGTGCCAGCAGCTCCTCAAGGGGATGGGAAGAGACC. Amino acids: CASSSSRGWEET. The complete CDR3 sequence is CASSSSRGWEETQYF.

This clone was seen ten or more times. Read sequence stops 3 residues before the CDR3 end, and the germline J gene provides the missing end. The rearrangement links TRBV7-9 to TRBJ1-4; maybe TRBD1 (6 bases). Germline loops: CDR1 SEHNR, CDR2 FQNEAQ (reference sequence). The CDR3 has 15 amino acids. V was cut by 3 bases and J by 7 bases, with 15 bases left in between. CDR3 in amino acids: CASSLQGRGGEKLFF. The sequenced part of the CDR3 DNA is TGTGCCAGCAGCTTGCAGGGGAGGGGAGGTGAAAAA.

This clone has ten or more counts. The missing CDR3 end, 3 residues past where the read stops, is filled in from the germline J gene. The V call is TRBV4-1, the J call TRBJ1-1; TRBD1 agrees at 8 bases. The ends lost 0 bases at V and 1 base at J; junction bases unmatched: 1. Germline V gene sequence: CDR1 MGHRA, CDR2 YSYEKL. This CDR3 contains 15 residues. The CDR3 here is CASSQDGQGNTEAFF. CDR3 DNA (partial): TGCGCCAGCAGCCAAGATGGACAGGGGAACACTGAA.